This T cell receptor beta chain was sequenced during a study of blood T cell repertoires in COVID-19. Study-wide context: Samples came from the United States, Italy and Spain, spanning acute and convalescent COVID-19. The analysed material was cDNA or gDNA that came from T cells, B-cell-depleted T cells, or PBMCs.

CDR3 size: 20 residues. Losses at the gene ends were 0 bases for V and 0 bases for J; bases not matched to a gene: 11. Germline lookup yields CDR1 SGHRS and CDR2 YFSETQ. Assay: immunoSEQ multiplex PCR; the TCRdb copy retains only in-frame clones and omits some. The sample records some 210,000 clones, about 89% being singletons. Material for sequencing was peripheral blood. The chain employs TRBV5-1 and TRBJ1-6; 8 bases map to TRBD1. The source of this sequence is a woman aged 35 to 49 with acute or convalescent COVID-19. The DNA for the CDR3 is TGCGCCAGCAGCTTGGTCCTTAGGACAGGGACTGCCTCCTATAATTCACCCCTCCACTTT. This translates into CASSLVLRTGTASYNSPLHF.